This is a list of T cell receptor beta chains from one sample in a study of cytotoxic CD8 clonotypes in ibrutinib-treated CLL. The table came from immunoSEQ multiplex PCR; TCRdb's copy has only in-frame clones and leaves some out. The sample shows approximately 210,000 clones, approximately 72% of them seen only once. This specimen consisted of PBMCs, obtained after 24 months of ibrutinib treatment. The source is a human donor with chronic lymphocytic leukemia. CDR3s include the opening cysteine and the closing phenylalanine or tryptophan. Fields, in order: D gene, clone size, V gene, J gene, CDR3 DNA, CDR3 protein. A D gene is named only where the DNA matches it firmly. Expanded clones get a size class; other rows say once, few or many, or leave the size out.

NA	once	TRBV14	TRBJ1-3	TGTGCCAGCAGCCAATTCTCGGCAACTGGAAACACCATATATTTT	CASSQFSATGNTIYF
TRBD2	NA	TRBV2	TRBJ2-2	TGTACCAGCGGGGCCTCTAGCGGGATCACCGGGGAGCTGTTTTTT	CTSGASSGITGELFF
NA	NA	TRBV7-9	TRBJ2-3	TGTGCCAGCAGCTTAATACAGGGAAGCACAGATACGCAGTATTTT	CASSLIQGSTDTQYF
NA	NA	TRBV7-6	TRBJ2-5	TGTGCCAGCAGCGACCCGGGACTCCAAGAGACCCAGTACTTC	CASSDPGLQETQYF
NA	NA	TRBV10-3	TRBJ1-1	TGTGCCATCAGTGAGAGACAGATGAACACTGAAGCTTTCTTT	CAISERQMNTEAFF
TRBD1	NA	TRBV7-9	TRBJ2-7	TGTGCCAGCAGCTTAGTGGACAGGGCCTCCTACGAGCAGTACTTC	CASSLVDRASYEQYF
TRBD1	NA	TRBV11-1	TRBJ2-4	TGTGCCAGCAGCTCCTGGGGACAGGGGGTAAAGAACATTCAGTACTTC	CASSSWGQGVKNIQYF
TRBD1	NA	TRBV4-3	TRBJ2-7	TGCGCCAGCAGCCAAGATAGCAGGGGGCTAAAGGAGCAGTACTTC	CASSQDSRGLKEQYF
TRBD1	once	TRBV9	TRBJ2-1	TGTGCCAGCAGCGCGGGACAGAGCTACTCCTACAATGAGCAGTTCTTC	CASSAGQSYSYNEQFF
TRBD2	few	TRBV5-1	TRBJ2-7	TGCGCCAGCAGCGATAGCGGGAGCTCCTACGAGCAGTACTTC	CASSDSGSSYEQYF
TRBD2	NA	TRBV11-2	TRBJ2-7	TGTGCCAGCAGCTTTCGGACTAGCAGAACCTACGAGCAGTACTTC	CASSFRTSRTYEQYF
NA	once	TRBV5-8	TRBJ2-7	TGTGCCAGCAGACCCGGACCGAGCGAGCAGTACTTC	CASRPGPSEQYF
TRBD2	NA	TRBV5-6	TRBJ2-7	TGTGCCAGCAGGCGGGAGTTCACGACCTACGAGCAGTACTTC	CASRREFTTYEQYF
NA	NA	TRBV4-2	TRBJ2-1	TGTGCCAGCAGCCAAGATGGGCACGACAATGAGCAGTTCTTC	CASSQDGHDNEQFF
TRBD2	NA	TRBV7-2	TRBJ2-2	TGTGCCAGCAGCTTAGTGGAGGCTAGCGGGTCTGGCGGGGAGCTGTTTTTT	CASSLVEASGSGGELFF
NA	NA	TRBV4-1	TRBJ2-7	TGCGCCAGCAGCCTGAAAGAGGGGGAGAGCTACGAGCAGTACTTC	CASSLKEGESYEQYF
NA	NA	TRBV4-3	TRBJ2-2	TGCGCCAGCAGCCGGGGACACGCGAACACCGGGGAGCTGTTTTTT	CASSRGHANTGELFF
NA	NA	TRBV20-1	TRBJ2-4	TGCAGTGCTAATGTAAGGGACATTCAGTACTTC	CSANVRDIQYF
NA	NA	TRBV30	TRBJ1-5	TGTGCCTGGAGTACTACAGGGCTCGGTCAGCCCCAGCATTTT	CAWSTTGLGQPQHF
TRBD2	NA	TRBV9	TRBJ2-3	TGTGCCAGCAGCGTAGTCGGGGGAGGGCCAGGAGATACGCAGTATTTT	CASSVVGGGPGDTQYF